This T cell receptor (beta chain) was found in a study of shared clonotypes between healthy human individuals. Overall study findings and caveats: Lower generation probabilities were found for non-shared clonotypes than for those shared by all four donors. How much donors shared clonotypes was expected to be affected by sequencing depth.

Produced via immunoSEQ multiplex PCR; TCRdb's table is partial and in-frame only. There are over a million clones in the sample; approximately 78% occur only once, and roughly 0.62% lies in the top ten. This clone was seen more than once but under ten times. The target antigen is unknown. CDR3 length: 16 amino acids. Germline CDR1 is MGHDK and CDR2 is SYGVNS. V was shortened by 2 bases and J by 0 bases, with 11 bases between the two germline ends. Splitting the CD4+ cells yielded a CD45RA+ naive subset and a CD45RA-negative memory subset. This clonotype was obtained from a man younger than 35 in good health. Some clones in this sample may be carry-over from other donors' samples. The chain links TRBV25-1 to TRBJ1-3; D gene ambiguous. Sequenced: memory CD4+ T cells from PBMCs. Stated subset: CD45RA-negative fraction. The CDR3 nucleotides are TGTGCCAGCAGTGAAGCGGTGGGTTACTCTGGAAACACCATATATTTT. Its translation: CASSEAVGYSGNTIYF.